Each of the 21 T cell receptor beta chains below was sequenced from the same sample in a study of vaccination effects on CD4 cells after COVID-19 (dated by TCRdb to between 2022 and 2023). To identify antigen-specific CD4+ T cell clonotypes by their expansion, the ViraFEST assay first stimulated PBMC with viral peptide pools and then applied TCR sequencing. After less than eleven days of culture, CD4+ T cells were isolated with the EasySep CD4+ T cell isolation kit. Two doses of either the BNT162b2 or the mRNA-1273 mRNA SARS-CoV-2 vaccine were administered to participants. Their cognate antigens are unknown. Library prep was done by the immunoSEQ multiplex PCR assay. TCRdb stores this immuneACCESS table with in-frame sequences only. Part of the clones is absent; in the studies checked, under half of the shortfall reflects unresolved V genes, and no reason is known for the rest. Here the sample has around 15,000 clones; 60% to 85% occur a single time. The ten largest clones capture 18% of the sample.

The sequencing used CD4+ T cells from PBMCs cultured with HCoV-NL63 spike peptides, collected after COVID-19 vaccination. Read against the paper, the sample's cell subset or site label means: HCoV-NL63 spike overlapping peptide pool stimulation. Receptors originate from a human donor who received a COVID-19 vaccine.

The J gene is TRBJ1-1, the V gene TRBV11-3; no clear D gene. V was cut by 0 bases and J by 8 bases, with 10 bases left in between. CDR1 is SGHNT and CDR2 is YENEEA in the germline V gene. The CDR3 totals 13 residues. The CDR3 reads CASSLDGLGEAFF. The CDR3 nucleotides read TGTGCCAGCAGCTTAGATGGGTTGGGGGAAGCTTTCTTT.

About this clone: The junction shows a germline mismatch at one end, possibly a read error. J is TRBJ1-6 and V is TRBV10-2; D remains unclear. The CDR3 sequence is 11 residues long. Germline lookup yields CDR1 WSHSY and CDR2 SAAADI. CDR3 DNA sequence: TGCGCCAGCTCCCATAATTCACCCCTCCACTTT. This translates into CASSHNSPLHF.

V and J are TRBV25-1 and TRBJ1-2, with D uncertain. Trimming removed 0 bases from V and 6 bases from J, with 20 bases in between. The CDR3 sequence is 17 residues long. CDR1 is MGHDK and CDR2 is SYGVNS in the germline V gene. CDR3 sequence (DNA): TGTGCCAGCAGTGAATATCCTGCCGGGAAAGATGGCAATGGCTACACCTTC. Encoded protein: CASSEYPAGKDGNGYTF.

This clone turned up a few times. This rearrangement joins TRBV4-1 to TRBJ1-2; possible D gene TRBD1, 6 bases. Germline CDR1 and CDR2: MGHRA and YSYEKL. Trimming took off 0 bases at V and 8 bases at J, with 16 bases between the two ends. The CDR3 sequence is 15 residues long. The DNA of the CDR3 is TGCGCCAGCAGCCAAGATCAAGGACAGATGGAGGGCTACACCTTC. Translation: CASSQDQGQMEGYTF.

V usage is TRBV7-9 and J usage is TRBJ2-5; tentatively, D is TRBD1 (6 bases). The CDR3 loop spans 14 amino acids. V was clipped by 5 bases and J by 2 bases, with 12 bases between them. Germline CDR1 SEHNR, CDR2 FQNEAQ (reference sequence). The CDR3 coding sequence is TGTGCCAGCAGCGTCCAGGGGATACAAGAGACCCAGTACTTC. Translated: CASSVQGIQETQYF.

V usage is TRBV18 and J usage is TRBJ2-1; D is undetermined. The CDR3 length is 12 residues. Germline V gene sequence: CDR1 KGHSH, CDR2 LQKENI. V lost 2 bases, J lost 8 bases, and 7 bases lay in between. The DNA for the CDR3 is TGTGCCAGCTCACCATCAAGCTATGAGCAGTTCTTC. Protein sequence: CASSPSSYEQFF.

The chain links TRBV12-3 or TRBV12-4 to TRBJ1-2, with D unresolved. This CDR3 is 13 amino acids long. The V end was cut by 3 bases, the J end by 6 bases, with 11 bases between. The CDR3 coding sequence is TGTGCCAGCAGTTTGGGAAGCTTTAATGGCTACACCTTC. Translating gives CASSLGSFNGYTF.

V gene TRBV18 combines with J gene TRBJ2-7, with 7 bases matching TRBD2. The CDR3 spans 15 residues. The germline V gene has CDR1 KGHSH and CDR2 LQKENI. V dropped 2 bases and J dropped 3; count of bases not matched to a gene: 7. In DNA, the CDR3 is TGTGCCAGCTCACCAGGGGCACCGGGAGGCTACGAGCAGTACTTC. It translates to CASSPGAPGGYEQYF.

The chain recombines TRBV6-2 or TRBV6-3 with TRBJ2-7, with D maybe TRBD2 (5 bases). Germline CDR1 and CDR2: MNHEY and SVGEGT. Trimming removed 0 bases at V and 2 bases at J, with 17 bases between. This CDR3 contains 17 residues. The CDR3 bases are TGTGCCAGCAGTTACTCCTCTCGGACTCGGCCTGCCTACGAGCAGTACTTC. Translating gives CASSYSSRTRPAYEQYF.

The chain recombines TRBV7-2 with TRBJ1-3, with 9 bases that match TRBD1. The CDR3 runs 16 residues. V lost 5 bases to trimming and J lost 2 bases; unmatched junction nucleotides: 7. Germline V gene data show CDR1 as SGHTA and CDR2 as FQGNSA. This chain's CDR3 is CASSPGQGLTGNTIYF. In DNA form, the CDR3 reads TGTGCCAGCAGCCCCGGACAGGGGTTGACTGGAAACACCATATATTTT. The complete variable domain, with remaining parts taken from reference TRBV7-2 and TRBJ1-3, reads GAGVSQSPSNKVTEKGKDVELRCDPISGHTALYWYRQSLGQGLEFLIYFQGNSAPDKSGLPSDRFSAERTGGSVSTLTIQRTQQEDSAVYLCASSPGQGLTGNTIYFGEGSWLTVV.

The V and J genes are TRBV19 and TRBJ1-2, with no clear D. The CDR3 length is 11 residues. CDR1 and CDR2 from the germline V gene are LNHDA and SQIVND (reference sequence). V was cut by 6 bases and J by 7 bases, with 9 bases left in between. The CDR3 bases are TGTGCCAGTAGCCTATATAGTGGCTACACCTTC. Its protein product is CASSLYSGYTF.

By share of the sample, this clone is medium-sized (0.01 to 0.1%). V and J are TRBV7-2 and TRBJ1-2; 10 nucleotides line up with TRBD1. Germline CDR1 and CDR2: SGHTA and FQGNSA. The CDR3 totals 16 residues. With 5 bases clipped from V and 3 bases from J, the junction kept 9 bases outside the gene matches. The DNA of the CDR3 is TGTGCCAGCAGCCGGCGGACAGGGGGATCCCACTATGGCTACACCTTC. It translates to CASSRRTGGSHYGYTF.

The chain carries TRBV6-4 and TRBJ1-6; a possible D gene is TRBD1 (5 bases). Germline V lookup: CDR1 MRHNA, CDR2 SNTAGT. The CDR3 covers 14 residues. V dropped 10 bases and J dropped 10 bases, with 20 bases sitting between them. The CDR3 is CATSRDLGGSPLHF. In DNA, the CDR3 is TGTGCCACCAGCAGGGATCTAGGCGGGTCACCCCTCCACTTT.

Only a few counts were recorded for this clone. The V call is TRBV5-6, the J call TRBJ1-5, with 7 bases matching TRBD1. The CDR3 is 16 amino acids. V dropped 0 bases and J dropped 2; count of bases not matched to a gene: 5. Germline CDR1 and CDR2: SGHDT and YYEEEE. The CDR3 coding sequence is TGTGCCAGCAGCTTGGCCAAGGGGACAGGCAATCAGCCCCAGCATTTT. Residues: CASSLAKGTGNQPQHF.

The chain has TRBV28 and TRBJ2-1; 12 positions agree with TRBD2. The V segment lost 4 bases and the J segment 6 bases; nucleotides outside the gene matches: 1. The CDR3 contains 14 residues. The germline CDR1 and CDR2 sequences are MDHEN and SYDVKM. The CDR3 spells CASSSLAGGNEQFF. DNA for the CDR3: TGTGCCAGCAGTTCACTAGCGGGAGGCAATGAGCAGTTCTTC. Full variable domain (outside the CDR3, taken from reference TRBV28 and TRBJ2-1): DVKVTQSSRYLVKRTGEKVFLECVQDMDHENMFWYRQDPGLGLRLIYFSYDVKMKEKGDIPEGYSVSREKKERFSLILESASTNQTSMYLCASSSLAGGNEQFFGPGTRLTVL.

This chain joins TRBV6-1 and TRBJ1-1; D not certain. The CDR3 totals 13 residues. Germline V CDR1 and CDR2: MNHNS, SASEGT. The ends were cut back, 1 base at V and 7 bases at J, with 10 bases in the middle. The CDR3 is CASSEVRAVEAFF. CDR3 nucleotides: TGTGCCAGCAGTGAAGTAAGGGCAGTTGAAGCTTTCTTT.

V usage is TRBV19 and J usage is TRBJ1-6, with TRBD1 identical over 7 bases. This CDR3 region has 16 residues. With 4 bases clipped from V and 8 bases from J, the junction kept 11 bases outside the gene matches. CDR1 and CDR2 (germline): LNHDA, SQIVND (reference sequence). The CDR3 reads CASSSSLQGWDSPLHF. DNA for the CDR3: TGTGCCAGTAGTAGCTCCCTACAGGGGTGGGATTCACCCCTCCACTTT.

This chain joins TRBV10-1 and TRBJ2-5, with no clear D. Per the germline V gene, CDR1 is WNHNN and CDR2 is SYGVQD (reference sequence). Trimming pared 1 base from V and 1 base from J, leaving 10 bases between. The CDR3 is made up of 15 amino acids. The CDR3 region has the DNA TGCGCCAGCAGTGAGTTTCTCGGCGGCCAAGAGACCCAGTACTTC. Its translation: CASSEFLGGQETQYF.

The chain has TRBV5-6 and TRBJ2-1; D may correspond to TRBD1 or TRBD2 (5 bases each). V lost 1 base, J lost 10 bases, and 21 bases lay in between. The germline CDR1 and CDR2 sequences are SGHDT and YYEEEE. This CDR3 has 16 amino acids. Here the CDR3 reads CASSLRRGSLWGEQFF. The CDR3 coding sequence is TGTGCCAGCAGCTTGCGAAGGGGTTCCCTATGGGGGGAGCAGTTCTTC.

The V and J genes are TRBV3-1 (or the pseudogene TRBV3-2) and TRBJ2-2; 9 bases are a match to TRBD1. J was trimmed by 8 bases and V by 6 bases; bases with no gene match: 7. There are 14 residues in the CDR3. From germline, CDR1 is LGHDT and CDR2 YNNKEL (reference sequence). The CDR3 DNA reads TGTGCCAGCAGGATGGGACAGGGACAGGGGGAGCTGTTTTTT. Residues: CASRMGQGQGELFF.

J is TRBJ2-7 and V is TRBV5-5, with a weak D call TRBD1 (5 bases). Per germline, CDR1 SGHKS and CDR2 YYEKEE (reference sequence). V was shortened by 0 bases and J by 2 bases, with 15 bases between the two germline ends. The CDR3 totals 16 residues. The CDR3 spells CASSLERTTGAYEQYF. The CDR3 DNA reads TGTGCCAGCAGCTTGGAACGAACTACAGGAGCCTACGAGCAGTACTTC.